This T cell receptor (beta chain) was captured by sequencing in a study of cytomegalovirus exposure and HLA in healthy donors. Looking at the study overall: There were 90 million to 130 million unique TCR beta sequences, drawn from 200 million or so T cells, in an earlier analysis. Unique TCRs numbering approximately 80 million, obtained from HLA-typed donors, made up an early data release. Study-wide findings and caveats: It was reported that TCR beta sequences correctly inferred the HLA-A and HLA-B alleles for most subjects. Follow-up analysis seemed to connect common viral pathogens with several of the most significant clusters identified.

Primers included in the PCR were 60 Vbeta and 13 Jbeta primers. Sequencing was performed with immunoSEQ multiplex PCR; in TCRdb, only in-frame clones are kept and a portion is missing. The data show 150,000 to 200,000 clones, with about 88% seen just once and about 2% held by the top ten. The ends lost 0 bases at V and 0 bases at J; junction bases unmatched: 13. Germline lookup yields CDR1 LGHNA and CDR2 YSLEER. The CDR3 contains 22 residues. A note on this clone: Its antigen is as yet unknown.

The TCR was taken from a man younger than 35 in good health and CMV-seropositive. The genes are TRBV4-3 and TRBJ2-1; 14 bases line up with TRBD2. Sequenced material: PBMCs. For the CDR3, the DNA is TGCGCCAGCAGCCAAGATCTGCAGACTAGCGGGGGGGCTATGAGCTCCTACAATGAGCAGTTCTTC. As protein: CASSQDLQTSGGAMSSYNEQFF.